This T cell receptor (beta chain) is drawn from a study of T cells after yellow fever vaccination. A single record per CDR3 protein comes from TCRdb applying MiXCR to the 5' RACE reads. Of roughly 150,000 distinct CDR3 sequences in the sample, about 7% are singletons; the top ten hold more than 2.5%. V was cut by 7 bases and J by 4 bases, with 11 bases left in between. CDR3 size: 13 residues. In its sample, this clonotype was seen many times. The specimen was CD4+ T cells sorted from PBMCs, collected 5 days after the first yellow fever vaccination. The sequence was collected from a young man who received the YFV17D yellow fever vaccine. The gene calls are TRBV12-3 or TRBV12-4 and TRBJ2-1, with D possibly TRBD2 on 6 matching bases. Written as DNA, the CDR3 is TGTGCCAGCAAGGAGGGAGATTACAATGAGCAGTTCTTC. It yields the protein CASKEGDYNEQFF.